Listed below are T cell receptor beta chains from one sample, sequenced in a study of T cell responses to AZD1222 COVID-19 vaccine. TCRdb's copy holds only in-frame clones and misses some; the assay was immunoSEQ multiplex PCR. The sample yields 150,000 to 200,000 clones, over 90% seen once. Source: peripheral blood, taken on day 0 of AZD1222 vaccination. All receptors come from an adult in good health. CDR3s include the opening cysteine and the closing phenylalanine or tryptophan. Fields, in order: V gene, J gene, D gene, CDR3 protein. D genes are given only for firm matches.

>TRBV2|TRBJ1-5|TRBD1
CASSERKTGGLSNNQPQHF
>TRBV3-1/TRBV3-2|TRBJ1-4|NA
CASSPTFHTACPAQKLFF
>TRBV3-1/TRBV3-2|TRBJ2-3|NA
CASSQASTTDTQYF
>TRBV3-1/TRBV3-2|TRBJ1-2|NA
CASSQDLGGAHGYTF
>TRBV4-3|TRBJ1-6|NA
CASSQDSGTNSPLHF
>TRBV4-3|TRBJ2-2|TRBD2
CASSQDAKAGGSGTGELFF
>TRBV18|TRBJ1-3|NA
CASSPLMGVGNTIYF
>TRBV6-6|TRBJ1-6|NA
CASSYGTGHSPLHF
>TRBV6-2/TRBV6-3|TRBJ1-1|NA
CASSYPTAEAFF
>TRBV28|TRBJ2-5|NA
CASSEETQYF
>TRBV5-1|TRBJ1-6|TRBD1
CASRGTGFSPLHF
>TRBV5-1|TRBJ2-3|TRBD2
CASRMGLAGHTDTQYF
>TRBV4-1|TRBJ1-6|NA
CASSQLRTGFNSPLHF
>TRBV3-1/TRBV3-2|TRBJ2-6|TRBD1
CASSPGGTGWPSGANVLTF
>TRBV6-2/TRBV6-3|TRBJ2-2|NA
CASSLDPGWAGELFF
>TRBV10-1|TRBJ2-2|NA
CASTWGEESRTGELFF
>TRBV7-9|TRBJ2-3|NA
CASSPRTLASTDTQYF
>TRBV11-2|TRBJ2-7|NA
CASSLVGRLTNWEQYF
>TRBV28|TRBJ2-1|TRBD2
CASRTGGSTGNEQFF
>TRBV5-3|TRBJ2-7|NA
CARCGVRAGGYEQYF
>TRBV5-1|TRBJ1-6|NA
CASSATFGGPYNSPLHF
>TRBV30|TRBJ2-1|TRBD2
CAWTAGGNYNEQFF
>TRBV6-2/TRBV6-3|TRBJ2-1|TRBD2
CASSYLELGGGEQFF
>TRBV15|TRBJ1-5|NA
CATSRKSREQPQHF
>TRBV7-8|TRBJ2-1|TRBD2
CASSHRFLLAGVYNEQFF
>TRBV5-6|TRBJ1-5|NA
CASSFTRGPSNQPQHF
>TRBV7-9|TRBJ2-1|NA
CASSTYGALTYNEQFF
>TRBV11-2|TRBJ2-1|NA
CASSLVGTGQFF
>TRBV5-4|TRBJ1-1|NA
CASRGGTEAFF
>TRBV7-3|TRBJ2-3|TRBD2
CASSSTLAAARDTQYF
>TRBV11-2|TRBJ1-2|NA
CASSLGAGAQGYTF
>TRBV5-8|TRBJ2-7|NA
CASSFRGRTGGRSNYEQYF
>TRBV12-3/TRBV12-4|TRBJ1-1|NA
CASSFRGAQSAFF
>TRBV7-2|TRBJ2-3|NA
CASSLSSEGTDTQYF
>TRBV7-9|TRBJ1-5|NA
CASSLMKNQPQHF
>TRBV4-3|TRBJ2-2|NA
CASSQELSQDLTGELFF
>TRBV9|TRBJ2-2|NA
CASSVVSGNTGELFF
>TRBV7-9|TRBJ1-1|NA
CASSFEWEGSEAFF
>TRBV24-1|TRBJ2-7|TRBD2
CATSDSRTSDSYEQYF
>TRBV7-6|TRBJ1-1|NA
CASSLVWEEGVNTEAFF
>TRBV19|TRBJ1-5|NA
CASSIQGQGSNQPQHF
>TRBV19|TRBJ1-5|TRBD1
CASSLEQGRHNQPQHF
>TRBV28|TRBJ2-5|NA
CASSPGGAKTQYF
>TRBV5-6|TRBJ2-1|TRBD1
CASSIRQGSGNEQFF
>TRBV19|TRBJ2-1|TRBD2
CASMPGLADNEQFF
>TRBV3-1/TRBV3-2|TRBJ1-1|NA
CASSQDRDLLFF
>TRBV4-1|TRBJ2-7|NA
CASSQPTQTYEQYF
>TRBV4-3|TRBJ1-1|NA
CASSLSRNTEAFF
>TRBV10-3|TRBJ2-7|NA
CAISQGTSLAEQYF
>TRBV29-1|TRBJ2-7|TRBD1
CSVVGTGGHYEQYF
>TRBV28|TRBJ2-5|NA
CASSFRLHGETQYF
>TRBV19|TRBJ1-1|NA
CASSSVRATEAFF
>TRBV27|TRBJ2-2|TRBD2
CASRPGGPNTGELFF
>TRBV2|TRBJ1-5|TRBD1
CASSDQGANNQPQHF
>TRBV28|TRBJ2-3|TRBD2
CASSTNIGGLAGTSTDTQYF